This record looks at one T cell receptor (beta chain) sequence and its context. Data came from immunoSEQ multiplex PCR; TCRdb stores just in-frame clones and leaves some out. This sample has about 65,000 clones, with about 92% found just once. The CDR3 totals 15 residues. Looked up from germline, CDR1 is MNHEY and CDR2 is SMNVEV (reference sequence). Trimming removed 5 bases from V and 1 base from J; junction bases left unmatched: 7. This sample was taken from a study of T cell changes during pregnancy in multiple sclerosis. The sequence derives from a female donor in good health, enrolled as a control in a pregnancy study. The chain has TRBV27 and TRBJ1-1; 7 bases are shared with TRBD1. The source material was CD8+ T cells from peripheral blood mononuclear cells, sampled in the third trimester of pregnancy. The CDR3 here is CASSERQGQNTEAFF. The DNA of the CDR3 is TGTGCCAGCAGTGAGCGACAGGGACAGAACACTGAAGCTTTCTTT.